This T cell receptor beta chain was obtained from a study of T cells in Graves' hyperthyroidism and ophthalmopathy (dated by TCRdb to between 2018 and 2021). About the study as a whole: Peripheral blood was sampled at the time of initial diagnosis, prior to any treatment. TCR V-J signatures able to tell the groups apart were searched for in a discovery cohort of around 95 patients, of whom approximately 40 had Graves' ophthalmopathy and 57 had stable Graves' hyperthyroidism. Whether ophthalmopathy could be predicted prospectively was tested in an independent validation cohort made up of approximately 19 hyperthyroidism patients plus 17 patients who later progressed to ophthalmopathy. The 75 to 100 discovery patients were randomly split 7:3 into training and test sets. In addition, the study compared T-cell repertoires in thyroid tissue and in blood from six Graves' hyperthyroidism patients. Once sampling was done, hyperthyroidism patients were given methimazole at a starting dose of 30 mg daily, whereas ophthalmopathy patients were given high-dose intravenous methylprednisolone. The paper describes TCR Vbeta CDR3 sequencing of 140 or so peripheral blood samples, made up of 43 ophthalmopathy patients, roughly 80 hyperthyroidism patients and approximately 17 progressor patients. Points the paper makes about the study in general: Sample size was not statistically predetermined, and investigators were not blinded to group allocation. In validation, the model predicted progression to ophthalmopathy a median of about 6.5 months before onset, with 70% to 71% sensitivity and about 72% specificity. A 13 V-J signature model separated ophthalmopathy from stable hyperthyroidism, with roughly 88% sensitivity and roughly 81% specificity in cross-validation and 80%/75% in testing. Most expanded thyroid clonotypes (frequency above 0.001) were also detected in blood, suggesting blood repertoires may reflect thyroid immune responses.

The TCR beta CDR3 regions were amplified from the RNA transcripts. The first round of RT-PCR for the TCR CDR3 was performed with the HTBI primer set and the Qiagen OneStep RT-PCR kit. A second multiplex PCR round built the libraries, followed by size selection and purification. Paired-end sequencing of the libraries was performed with 100 bp reads on an Illumina HiSeq2000. As for how the authors treated the data: SOAPnuke was used to process the raw data, with reads discarded if the reads contained adapters or uncalled bases, had a mean Phred below 15, or lacked an exact constant-primer or identifier match. High-quality paired reads were merged using COPE v1.2.5, and each unique nucleotide sequence was defined as a clonotype. Clonotypes were aligned to IMGT TRBV, TRBD and TRBJ reference segments using MiTCR v1.1. The analysis included only V-J combinations with a frequency above 0.0001, which together covered 99% to 99.2% of the repertoires. A TCS score was defined as the ratio of F50 (clonal expansion) to E x V (chaos), with BLOSUM62-based TCRdist applied between CDR3 peptides within each V-J. Welch's t-statistics and random forest reduced around 520 V-J features to 13, which were used in a naive Bayes classifier (R e1071). TCRdb ran its own pipeline on the public reads, namely fastp trimming at Q25 and MiXCR clone calling, and kept in-frame beta chains. Each entry merges the rows of one CDR3 protein and shows their most common DNA and genes. The V and J calls, along with clone size, are taken from TCRdb and not from the paper's own processing. The sample table records more than 650,000 distinct CDR3 sequences; about 14% of these occur just once. About a tenth of the sample is taken by the ten largest.

The CDR3 covers 13 residues, taking in both the cysteine and the phenylalanine. Of the read, only the CDR3 DNA is kept; its 39 bases are in frame from base 1. CDR1 is given as SEHNR and CDR2 as FQNEAQ, both from the germline V gene (reference sequence). Concerning this clonotype: What this receptor recognizes is not known. This may come from a read error, since a much larger clone is one base off.

Stable Graves' hyperthyroidism was defined as no progression to ophthalmopathy during 18 months of follow-up. Hyperthyroidism patients were newly diagnosed, with disease duration under 2 months, and aged 18 to 65 years. Patients with uncontrolled infections, other autoimmune diseases, pregnancy or lactation were excluded. Diagnoses were established on the basis of clinical symptoms, serum thyroxine and TRAb, thyroid ultrasound, and orbital computed tomography. PBMCs were separated from under 11 ml of fresh peripheral blood using Ficoll-Paque density gradient centrifugation. Trizol reagent was used to extract total RNA, and RNA quality was then checked on an Agilent 2100 Bioanalyzer.

This chain joins TRBV7-9 to TRBJ1-5, with the D gene call left open. This TCR was sampled from a woman between 18 and 30 years old with Graves' hyperthyroidism. The source material was blood. CDR3 reads: CASSFLENQSQHF. At the DNA level, the sequence is TGTGCCAGCAGCTTCCTTGAGAATCAGTCCCAGCATTTT.